This TCR beta chain appears in the sequencing data of a study of Graves' ophthalmopathy and Graves' hyperthyroidism. Study conclusions and caveats: Among expanded thyroid clonotypes above 0.001 frequency, most also occurred in blood. Sensitivity of roughly 88% and specificity of approximately 81% were achieved when a 13-signature model separated ophthalmopathy from stable hyperthyroidism.

From RNA, the CDR3 regions of TCR beta chains were amplified and sequenced. First-round RT-PCR relied on HTBI primers, and a second-round multiplex PCR came next. Each CDR3 protein gets one entry after TCRdb re-called the multiplex PCR reads with MiXCR. This sample carries a few hundred thousand distinct CDR3 sequences, 35% to 40% of them seen once, and the ten largest clones take about 4%. As regards this clonotype: Its antigen is not known.

V lost 5 bases, J lost 1 base, and 8 bases stayed unmatched. The CDR3 covers 16 residues. The receptor was isolated from an adult man with Graves' hyperthyroidism. The sequenced sample consisted of peripheral blood or thyroid tissue (not recorded which). The V gene is TRBV12-3 or TRBV12-4, the J gene TRBJ1-1; 9 bases line up with TRBD1. CDR3 loop: CASSIWTGVSNTEAFF. CDR3 sequence (DNA): TGTGCCAGCAGTATTTGGACAGGGGTGTCGAACACTGAAGCTTTCTTT.